The T cell receptor beta chain under discussion was sequenced for a study of blood T cells in healthy people across ages (dated by TCRdb to about 2015). Describing the broader study: In model experiments, template switching captured roughly one uniquely barcoded TCR beta cDNA molecule for every two T cells. Using deep sequencing normalized with unique cDNA molecular identifiers, the study measured how TCR beta repertoire diversity changes with age. The donors were split into four age groups: young (average around 17 years), middle-aged (nearly 40), aged (more than 60) and long-lived (about 82). Donors of different ages were randomly distributed across sequencing lanes to avoid experimental bias. The study analyzed two additional independent replicas of 1 million unique cDNA reads from the same blood draw for two donors, one aged 18 to 30 and one aged 80 or older.

A remark on this clonotype: It has no known antigen specificity. Base quality data are lacking; no much larger clone is found one base away.

V and J are truncated by 4 bases and 8 bases respectively, leaving an intervening sequence of 17 bases. The CDR3 runs 13 residues from the cysteine to the phenylalanine. The sequence is cut down to CDR3 DNA, 39 bases in frame from base 1. Based on the germline V gene, the CDR1 and CDR2 sequences are SQVTM and ANQGSEA. Overall results and qualifications from the work: Observed TCR beta diversity correlated strongly with the percentage of naive T cells measured by flow cytometry. Estimates of total diversity based on one million sequenced T cells were regarded as lower bounds and as underestimates. Because the CMV infection status of the donors was unknown, age-related changes in expanded clonotypes may potentially have been confounded. As age increased, observed TCR beta diversity per million T cells dropped in a roughly linear way, and a significant reduction was already evident by age about 40. Conclusive comparison of naive and antigen-experienced compartments was prevented by the profiling of bulk unsorted PBMCs. Compared with the aged group, more naive CD4+ T cells, fewer expanded clones and increased TCR diversity were shown by the long-lived group, suggesting age selection.

The roughly 39 donors, aged about 6 to 100 years, were systemically healthy Caucasian individuals from Russia. Ten milliliters of peripheral blood were drawn from each donor into EDTA-treated Vacutainer tubes. Ficoll-Paque density-gradient centrifugation was used to isolate PBMCs, with at least 6.5 million per sample. Trizol reagent was used to extract total RNA from the PBMCs, yielding at least 5.5 micrograms per sample. Naive CD45RAhigh/CD27high T cell percentages were measured by flow cytometry on a PBMC aliquot from every donor. The protocol used for the library was 5' RACE. Sequencing instrument: Illumina HiSeq 2500. The second PCR ran for about 6 to 11 cycles and used a J-beta primer mix along with a sample-barcoded 5' primer. Each TCR beta cDNA molecule received a unique molecular identifier from a template-switch 5' adaptor carrying 12 random nucleotides. Each sample yielded at least 2.5 million CDR3-containing paired-end reads. All of the RNA was converted into first-strand cDNA using the Mint cDNA synthesis kit, with a TRBC-specific oligonucleotide serving as the primer. All cDNA was treated with uracil-DNA glycosylase and then went through a first 18-cycle PCR with the universal primers M1SS and BC2_uni_R. In the source study's methods: Each sample was normalized by randomly selecting 1 million high-quality reads, each carrying a distinct molecular identifier. Reads sharing molecular identifiers were discarded rather than binned into consensus sequences. MiTCR, run with a Q25 quality threshold and the strictest error-elimination algorithm, handled CDR3 identification, clonotype clustering and error correction. A nonparametric unseen species model with Euler transformation was used to estimate a lower bound on total TCR beta diversity. In TCRdb, the public reads were trimmed at Q25 with fastp and aligned with MiXCR, with productive beta chains retained. Rows are combined by CDR3 protein, so each entry shows the most common genes and DNA. TCRdb, not the authors, supplied the V and J calls. The sample profile shows over 1.5 million distinct CDR3 sequences; around 50% of them were found once. Approximately 2% of the sample goes to the ten largest clones.

The chain is made from TRBV29-1 and TRBJ1-2, with an unclear D gene assignment. The sequence was obtained from a woman in her forties in good health. The sequenced sample consisted of blood. CDR3 loop: CSVAVTPVEGYTF. The sequenced DNA: TGCAGCGTTGCCGTGACACCCGTGGAGGGCTACACCTTC.